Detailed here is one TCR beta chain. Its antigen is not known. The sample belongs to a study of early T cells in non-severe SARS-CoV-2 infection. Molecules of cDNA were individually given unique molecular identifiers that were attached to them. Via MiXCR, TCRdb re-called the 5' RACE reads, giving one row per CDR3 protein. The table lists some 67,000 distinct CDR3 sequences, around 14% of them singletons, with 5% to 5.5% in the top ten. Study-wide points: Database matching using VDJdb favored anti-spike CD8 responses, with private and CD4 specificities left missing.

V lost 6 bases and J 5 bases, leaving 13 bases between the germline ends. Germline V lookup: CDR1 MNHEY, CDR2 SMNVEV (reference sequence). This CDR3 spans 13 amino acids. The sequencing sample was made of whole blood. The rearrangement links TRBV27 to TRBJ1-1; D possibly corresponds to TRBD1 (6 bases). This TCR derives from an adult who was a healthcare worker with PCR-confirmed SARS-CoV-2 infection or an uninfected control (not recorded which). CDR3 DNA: TGTGCCAGCAGCGGGGGCGCGGGGACTGAAGCTTTCTTT. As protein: CASSGGAGTEAFF.